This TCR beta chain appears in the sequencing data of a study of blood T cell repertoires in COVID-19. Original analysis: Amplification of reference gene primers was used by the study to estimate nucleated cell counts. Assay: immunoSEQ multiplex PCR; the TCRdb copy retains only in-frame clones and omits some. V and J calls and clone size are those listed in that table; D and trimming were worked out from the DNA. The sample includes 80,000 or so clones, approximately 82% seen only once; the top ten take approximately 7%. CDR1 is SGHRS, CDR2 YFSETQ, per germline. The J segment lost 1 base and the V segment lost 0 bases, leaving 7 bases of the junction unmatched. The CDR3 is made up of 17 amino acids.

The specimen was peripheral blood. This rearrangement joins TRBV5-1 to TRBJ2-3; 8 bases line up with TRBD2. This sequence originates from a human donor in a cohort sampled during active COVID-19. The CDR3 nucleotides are TGCGCCAGCAGCTTGGCCAATTTGCGGGGGGGCACAGATACGCAGTATTTT. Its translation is CASSLANLRGGTDTQYF.